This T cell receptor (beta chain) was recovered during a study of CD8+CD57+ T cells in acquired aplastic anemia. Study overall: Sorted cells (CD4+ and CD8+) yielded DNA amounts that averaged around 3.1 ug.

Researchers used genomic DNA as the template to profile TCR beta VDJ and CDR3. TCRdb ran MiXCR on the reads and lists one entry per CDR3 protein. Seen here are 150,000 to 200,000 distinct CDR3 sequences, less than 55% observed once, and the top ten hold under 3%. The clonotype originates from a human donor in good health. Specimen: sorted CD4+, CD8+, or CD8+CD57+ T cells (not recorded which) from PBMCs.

CDR3 bases: TGTGCCAGCAGCTTAGTGGGACAGGGCTACACCTTC. Protein sequence: CASSLVGQGYTF. V and J are TRBV7-9 and TRBJ1-2; 7 bases align to TRBD1. CDR3 size: 12 residues. Trimming cost V 1 base and J 8 bases; bases outside gene matches: 1. Per the germline V gene, CDR1 is SEHNR and CDR2 is FQNEAQ (reference sequence).